These 20 T cell receptor beta chains were all obtained from the same sample, sequenced in a study of control samples from healthy donors and cancer patients. Clones were sequenced by immunoSEQ multiplex PCR, and TCRdb holds only the in-frame ones, with some missing. The table shows tens of thousands of clones, with around 80% occurring only once. The sequenced sample was PBMCs. The receptors originated from a man aged 60-69 years with head and neck cancer.

The chain is built from TRBV6-1 and TRBJ1-4; D gene ambiguous. Germline CDR1 MNHNS, CDR2 SASEGT. The CDR3 runs to 16 residues. Between the trimmed V and J ends, which lost 4 bases and 0 bases, there was a span of 12 bases. In DNA, the CDR3 is TGTGCCAGCAGTGGACCCAACAGCCCAACTAATGAAAAACTGTTTTTT. It codes for CASSGPNSPTNEKLFF.

This clone has only one observation. At one end, the junction sequence differs from germline, possibly due to a read error. The chain is built from TRBV4-2 and TRBJ1-2; 7 bases align to TRBD1. This CDR3 has 15 amino acids. Germline CDR1 and CDR2: LGHNA and YNFKEQ. The CDR3 coding sequence is TGTGCCGGCAGCCTTACTGAGGGGGCCGACTATGGCTACACCTTC. Protein: CAGSLTEGADYGYTF.

The chain recombines TRBV5-4 with TRBJ2-1; 13 positions agree with TRBD2. Per the germline V gene, CDR1 is SGHNT and CDR2 is YYREEE (reference sequence). The CDR3 is made up of 16 amino acids. The V and J ends lost 4 bases and 9 bases, in that order; junction bases with no gene match: 10. This CDR3 is CASSIWTSGSGSEQFF. The CDR3 nucleotides read TGTGCCAGCAGCATCTGGACTAGCGGGAGTGGCAGTGAGCAGTTCTTC.

This clone was detected a few times. V usage is TRBV12-5 and J usage is TRBJ2-5; either TRBD1 or TRBD2 may supply D (6 bases each). V lost 0 bases and J 4 bases, leaving 15 bases between the germline ends. This CDR3 contains 16 residues. Looked up from germline, CDR1 is LGHNT and CDR2 is FRNRAP. The CDR3 region is CASGLVRGEGPETQYF. The CDR3 DNA is TGTGCTAGTGGTTTGGTAAGGGGGGAAGGTCCAGAGACCCAGTACTTC.

This clone has more than one count but fewer than ten. The chain uses TRBV14 and TRBJ1-1; D perhaps matches TRBD1 (5 bases). This CDR3 contains 15 residues. The V and J ends lost 0 bases and 3 bases respectively, with 11 bases between them. Germline V gene lookup returns CDR1 SGHDN and CDR2 FVKESK. As DNA, the CDR3 is TGTGCCAGCAGCCAAGATGCCGGGGGGGACACTGAAGCTTTCTTT. It is translated as CASSQDAGGDTEAFF. The full variable domain, with the rest looked up from reference TRBV14 and TRBJ1-1, is EAGVTQFPSHSVIEKGQTVTLRCDPISGHDNLYWYRRVMGKEIKFLLHFVKESKQDESGMPNNRFLAERTGGTYSTLKVQPAELEDSGVYFCASSQDAGGDTEAFFGQGTRLTVV.

The CDR3 DNA is TGTGCCAGCAGTTCGTACAGGGTTAACACCGGGGAGCTGTTTTTT. This gives the protein CASSSYRVNTGELFF. The chain is built from TRBV28 and TRBJ2-2; possibly TRBD1 for D (6 bases). The CDR3 loop spans 15 amino acids. The V gene lost 4 bases and the J gene lost 2 bases, with 11 bases spanning the gap. Germline V gene lookup returns CDR1 MDHEN and CDR2 SYDVKM.

J is TRBJ1-5 and V is TRBV19; the match to TRBD1 covers 9 bases. V shed 9 bases and J 2 bases; nucleotides not matched to a gene: 11. The length of the CDR3 is 16 residues. CDR1 and CDR2 (germline): LNHDA, SQIVND (reference sequence). The CDR3 loop reads CASNTPQGAGNQPQHF. The CDR3 nucleotides are TGTGCCAGCAACACCCCACAGGGGGCGGGCAATCAGCCCCAGCATTTT.

The gene calls are TRBV3-1 (or the pseudogene TRBV3-2) and TRBJ1-5, with unresolved D. The CDR3 runs 16 residues. CDR1 LGHDT and CDR2 YNNKEL come from the germline V gene (reference sequence). Trimming pared 3 bases from V and 1 base from J, leaving 13 bases between. This CDR3 is CASSHPNGLSNQPQHF. The CDR3 DNA reads TGTGCCAGCAGCCACCCGAACGGCCTAAGCAATCAGCCCCAGCATTTT.

The gene calls are TRBV2 and TRBJ2-1, with D hard to call. This CDR3 has 12 residues. Trimming removed 4 bases at V and 9 bases at J, with 10 bases between. Germline loops: CDR1 SNHLY, CDR2 FYNNEI. As DNA, the CDR3 is TGTGCCAGCAGTGCCGAGAGGTCTGAGCAGTTCTTC. It translates to CASSAERSEQFF.

The rearrangement links TRBV7-9 to TRBJ2-7; 9 bases align to TRBD2. Per the germline V gene, CDR1 is SEHNR and CDR2 is FQNEAQ (reference sequence). The CDR3 has 17 amino acids. V lost 0 bases, J lost 1 base, and 7 bases stayed unmatched. DNA for the CDR3: TGTGCCAGCAGCTTAGCGTTGGGCGGGGGGGAATCCTACGAGCAGTACTTC. Residues: CASSLALGGGESYEQYF.

The gene calls are TRBV5-6 and TRBJ1-1, with TRBD1 as a possible D gene (5 bases). Germline V CDR1 and CDR2: SGHDT, YYEEEE. Trimming shortened V by 4 bases and J by 0 bases, and 10 bases separated the two germline ends. CDR3 length equals 14 residues. The CDR3 sequence is CASSRTGLNTEAFF. Here the CDR3 DNA reads TGTGCCAGCAGCCGCACGGGACTGAACACTGAAGCTTTCTTT.

This sequence joins TRBV14 and TRBJ2-2; D is undetermined. The CDR3 length is 12 residues. Germline assignment: CDR1 SGHDN and CDR2 FVKESK. The V gene lost 0 bases and the J gene lost 7 bases, with 3 bases spanning the gap. Here the CDR3 reads CASSQDYGELFF. In nucleotides, the CDR3 is TGTGCCAGCAGCCAAGATTACGGGGAGCTGTTTTTT.

This rearrangement joins TRBV6-2 or TRBV6-3 to TRBJ2-3, with D perhaps TRBD2 (5 bases). Trimming cost V 2 bases and J 2 bases, with 8 bases left between them. The CDR3 has 14 residues. Germline CDR1 and CDR2: MNHEY and SVGEGT. CDR3 loop: CASSYERATDTQYF. As DNA, the CDR3 is TGTGCCAGCAGTTACGAGAGGGCCACAGATACGCAGTATTTT.

The chain couples TRBV7-2 to TRBJ2-3; 9 bases fit TRBD1. CDR1 and CDR2 (germline): SGHTA, FQGNSA. V gave up 7 bases and J gave up 1 base; unmatched junction bases: 6. This CDR3 comprises 15 residues. CDR3 sequence (DNA): TGTGCCAGCAACCCCGGGACAGGGCGCACAGATACGCAGTATTTT. Translated, it gives CASNPGTGRTDTQYF.

V usage is TRBV7-8 and J usage is TRBJ2-2; D gene uncertain. The germline V gene has CDR1 SGHVS and CDR2 FQNEAQ. Between the trimmed V and J ends, which lost 6 bases and 2 bases, there was a span of 10 bases. This CDR3 has 14 residues. The CDR3 is CASSWGINTGELFF. The CDR3 nucleotides are TGTGCCAGCAGTTGGGGTATCAACACCGGGGAGCTGTTTTTT.

The V and J genes are TRBV6-1 and TRBJ2-2; D gene uncertain. CDR1 is MNHNS and CDR2 is SASEGT in the germline V gene. This CDR3 is 15 amino acids long. V lost 1 base and J 5 bases, leaving 11 bases between the germline ends. CDR3 residues: CASSEVTVLTGELFF. As DNA, the CDR3 is TGTGCCAGCAGTGAAGTCACTGTCCTAACCGGGGAGCTGTTTTTT.

This clone was observed a handful of times. The rearrangement links TRBV7-6 to TRBJ1-1; D is unclear. Germline V lookup: CDR1 SGHVS, CDR2 FNYEAQ. The ends were cut back, 3 bases at V and 1 base at J, with 6 bases in the middle. The CDR3 length is 13 residues. The CDR3 sequence is CASSFRGNTEAFF. CDR3 in DNA: TGTGCCAGCAGCTTCCGGGGGAACACTGAAGCTTTCTTT.

This sequence joins TRBV4-1 and TRBJ1-1; D remains ambiguous. Per germline, CDR1 MGHRA and CDR2 YSYEKL. V lost 1 base to trimming and J lost 0 bases, with 9 bases between them. CDR3 size: 15 residues. CDR3 sequence reads: CASSQGEFMNTEAFF. CDR3 bases: TGCGCCAGCAGCCAAGGCGAATTCATGAACACTGAAGCTTTCTTT.

This clone is termed medium-sized. The chain has TRBV27 and TRBJ1-2; D remains ambiguous. Germline assignment: CDR1 MNHEY and CDR2 SMNVEV (reference sequence). This CDR3 has 15 residues. V was trimmed by 3 bases and J by 4 bases, leaving 15 bases between them. CDR3 in amino acids: CASSLVSGTFYGYTF. DNA for the CDR3: TGTGCCAGCAGTTTGGTATCCGGAACTTTCTATGGCTACACCTTC.

This chain uses TRBV14 with TRBJ1-5, with a tentative D call TRBD1 (5 bases). CDR3 length: 15 amino acids. CDR1 and CDR2 from the germline V gene are SGHDN and FVKESK. Trimming cost V 8 bases and J 1 base, with 15 bases left between them. DNA of the CDR3: TGTGCCAGCCCCGGGGGTAAGAGAAGCAATCAGCCCCAGCATTTT. Protein product: CASPGGKRSNQPQHF. The full variable domain, its missing parts supplied by reference TRBV14 and TRBJ1-5, is EAGVTQFPSHSVIEKGQTVTLRCDPISGHDNLYWYRRVMGKEIKFLLHFVKESKQDESGMPNNRFLAERTGGTYSTLKVQPAELEDSGVYFCASPGGKRSNQPQHFGDGTRLSIL.